Below are 2 T cell receptor beta chains sequenced from a single sample in a study of cytomegalovirus exposure and HLA in healthy donors. The repertoire was sequenced with immunoSEQ multiplex PCR; TCRdb's copy has only in-frame clones and lacks some. The table shows under 150,000 clones, with 88% occurring only once. The specimen was PBMCs. These receptors were taken from a woman between 18 and 29 years old in good health and CMV-seropositive.

The chain combines TRBV28 with TRBJ2-7, with D possibly being TRBD1 (6 bases). Trimming cost V 2 bases and J 4 bases, with 6 bases left between them. Looked up from germline, CDR1 is MDHEN and CDR2 is SYDVKM. The CDR3 is 12 residues long. The CDR3 spells CASSLQGYEQYF. The CDR3 nucleotides are TGTGCCAGCAGTTTACAGGGGTACGAGCAGTACTTC. The full variable domain, in which reference TRBV28 and TRBJ2-7 provide the parts outside the CDR3, is DVKVTQSSRYLVKRTGEKVFLECVQDMDHENMFWYRQDPGLGLRLIYFSYDVKMKEKGDIPEGYSVSREKKERFSLILESASTNQTSMYLCASSLQGYEQYFGPGTRLTVT.

V and J are TRBV28 and TRBJ1-4, with 7 bases identical to TRBD1. The CDR3 runs to 14 residues. Germline V gives CDR1 MDHEN, CDR2 SYDVKM. With V trimmed by 5 bases and J by 8 bases, 8 bases remained unmatched. The DNA for the CDR3 is TGTGCCAGCAGTGCGCCGGGACAGCGGGAAAAACTGTTTTTT. Amino acids: CASSAPGQREKLFF.